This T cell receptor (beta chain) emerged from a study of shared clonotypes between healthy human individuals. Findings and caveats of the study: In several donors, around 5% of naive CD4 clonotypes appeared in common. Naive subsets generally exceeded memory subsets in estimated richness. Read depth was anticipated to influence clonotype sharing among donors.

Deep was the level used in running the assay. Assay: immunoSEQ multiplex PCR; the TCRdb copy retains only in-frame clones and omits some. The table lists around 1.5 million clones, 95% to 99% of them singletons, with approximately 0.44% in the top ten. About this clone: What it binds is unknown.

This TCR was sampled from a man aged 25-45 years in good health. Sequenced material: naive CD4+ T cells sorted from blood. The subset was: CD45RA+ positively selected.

The CDR3 protein is CASSYRGLGRGTEAFF. The CDR3 DNA sequence: TGTGCCAGCAGTTACCGGGGGTTGGGGAGAGGCACTGAAGCTTTCTTT. The J gene is TRBJ1-1, the V gene TRBV6-5, with a weak D call TRBD1 (5 bases). Germline assignment: CDR1 MNHEY and CDR2 SVGAGI. With 2 bases removed from V and 4 bases from J, the gap between germline ends came to 17 bases. This CDR3 spans 16 amino acids.